Here is one TCR beta chain with its context. Antigen unknown. This sample's time point: pretreatment peripheral blood. Every PCR got spiked synthetic TCR analog templates. The repertoire was sequenced with immunoSEQ multiplex PCR; TCRdb's copy has only in-frame clones and lacks some. The table includes under 55,000 clones, about 88% detected once. This entry is derived from a study of PD-L1 blockade in urothelial cancer. Overall study: Researchers looked at the blood 3 weeks (second dose) and 6 weeks after treatment began. The median number of T cells present in blood samples was 140,000 to 150,000.

Overall study results and limits: Greater 3-week expansion of tumor-associated blood clones was recorded for durable-benefit patients.

This CDR3 contains 15 residues. CDR1 and CDR2 (germline): SGHRS, YFSETQ. The junction had 9 bases not matched to a gene; V was cut back by 4 bases and J by 7 bases. The chain uses TRBV5-1 and TRBJ1-4, with 8 bases aligning to TRBD1. The clonotype originates from a donor aged 40 or over with urothelial cancer. The sample in question was PBMCs, obtained around atezolizumab (anti-PD-L1) treatment. CDR3 nucleotide sequence: TGCGCCAGCAGCCCCGGACAGGGAAATAGTGAAAAACTGTTTTTT. This sequence encodes CASSPGQGNSEKLFF.